Listed below are T cell receptor beta chains from one sample, sequenced in a study of cytomegalovirus exposure and HLA in healthy donors. Profiled with immunoSEQ multiplex PCR; TCRdb holds only in-frame clones, not every one. The sample includes 180,000 or so clones, 75% to 85% of them seen just once. The sample was PBMCs. The receptor set was obtained from a woman aged 30 to 39 in good health and CMV-seropositive. CDR3s include the opening cysteine and the closing phenylalanine or tryptophan. D genes are given only for firm matches. Only some rows state a clone size, as once, few, many or a class for expanded clones.

-	-	TRBV5-8	TRBJ2-5	CASSPQGGGETQYF	TGTGCCAGCAGCCCCCAGGGGGGAGGTGAGACCCAGTACTTC
-	-	TRBV30	TRBJ2-7	CAWRIGLTYEQYF	TGTGCCTGGAGGATTGGACTGACCTACGAGCAGTACTTC
-	TRBD2	TRBV2	TRBJ2-5	CASSEWVSGGGETQYF	TGTGCCAGCAGTGAATGGGTTAGCGGGGGGGGAGAGACCCAGTACTTC
few	TRBD2	TRBV4-2	TRBJ2-7	CASSQDTSGRYEQYF	TGTGCCAGCAGCCAAGATACTAGCGGGAGGTACGAGCAGTACTTC
-	-	TRBV28	TRBJ1-5	CASSFIDGSNQPQHF	TGTGCCAGCAGTTTCATCGACGGGAGCAATCAGCCCCAGCATTTT
-	TRBD1	TRBV6-5	TRBJ2-7	CASSRSDRGGYEQCF	TGTGCCAGCAGCAGGTCGGACAGGGGAGGTTACGAGCAGTGCTTC
few	TRBD2	TRBV11-2	TRBJ2-5	CASSLATLSGGYLQETQYF	TGTGCCAGCAGCTTAGCAACCTTAAGCGGGGGGTATCTACAAGAGACCCAGTACTTC
-	-	TRBV2	TRBJ2-1	CASSANPSSYNEQFF	TGTGCCAGCAGTGCTAACCCTAGCTCCTACAATGAGCAGTTCTTC
-	-	TRBV9	TRBJ2-2	CAGNAGNANTGELFF	TGTGCCGGCAACGCTGGCAACGCGAACACCGGGGAGCTGTTTTTT
-	-	TRBV28	TRBJ1-4	CASSSLAGAPARSTVGF	TGTGCCAGCAGCTCTCTGGCGGGAGCGCCCGCCCGCTCAACGGTCGGTTTT
-	TRBD2	TRBV14	TRBJ2-5	CASSQGTSGETQYF	TGTGCCAGCAGCCAAGGGACTAGCGGGGAGACCCAGTACTTC
-	-	TRBV27	TRBJ1-1	CASSTLRVNTEAFF	TGTGCCAGCAGTACCCTTCGGGTGAACACTGAAGCTTTCTTT